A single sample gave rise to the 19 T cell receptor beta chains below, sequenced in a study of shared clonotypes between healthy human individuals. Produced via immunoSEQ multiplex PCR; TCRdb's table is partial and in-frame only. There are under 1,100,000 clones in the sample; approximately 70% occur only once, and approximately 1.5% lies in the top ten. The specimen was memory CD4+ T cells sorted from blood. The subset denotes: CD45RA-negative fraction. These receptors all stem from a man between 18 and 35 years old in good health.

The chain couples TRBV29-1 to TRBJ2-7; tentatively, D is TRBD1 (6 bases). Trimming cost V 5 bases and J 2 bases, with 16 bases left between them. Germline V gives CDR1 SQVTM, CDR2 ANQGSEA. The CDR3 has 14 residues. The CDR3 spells CSVLQQGSPYEQYF. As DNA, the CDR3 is TGCAGCGTTCTCCAACAGGGTTCGCCCTACGAGCAGTACTTC.

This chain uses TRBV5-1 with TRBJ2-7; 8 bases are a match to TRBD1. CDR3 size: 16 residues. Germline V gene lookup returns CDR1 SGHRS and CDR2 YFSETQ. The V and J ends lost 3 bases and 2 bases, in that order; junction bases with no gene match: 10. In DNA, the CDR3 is TGCGCCAGCAGCTCCCCCATCGGACAGGGCACCTACGAGCAGTACTTC. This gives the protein CASSSPIGQGTYEQYF.

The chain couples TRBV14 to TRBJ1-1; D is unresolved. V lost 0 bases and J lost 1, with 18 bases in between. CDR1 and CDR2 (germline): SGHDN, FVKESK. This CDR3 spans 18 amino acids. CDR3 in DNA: TGTGCCAGCAGCCAAGAAGCGGGATACAGAGTGGGGAACACTGAAGCTTTCTTT. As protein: CASSQEAGYRVGNTEAFF.

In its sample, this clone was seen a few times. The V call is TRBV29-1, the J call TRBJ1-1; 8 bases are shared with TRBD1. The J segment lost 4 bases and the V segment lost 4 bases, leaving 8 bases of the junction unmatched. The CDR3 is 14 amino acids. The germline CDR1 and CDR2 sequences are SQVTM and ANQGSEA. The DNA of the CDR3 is TGCAGCGTTGTGCGGAACAGGGGGAGCACTGAAGCTTTCTTT. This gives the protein CSVVRNRGSTEAFF.

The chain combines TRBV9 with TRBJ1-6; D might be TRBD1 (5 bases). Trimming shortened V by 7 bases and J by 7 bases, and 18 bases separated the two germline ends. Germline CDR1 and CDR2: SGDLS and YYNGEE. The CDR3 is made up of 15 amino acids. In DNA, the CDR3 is TGTGCCAGCTCCACAATCGGGACGGGGAATTCACCCCTCCACTTT. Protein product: CASSTIGTGNSPLHF.

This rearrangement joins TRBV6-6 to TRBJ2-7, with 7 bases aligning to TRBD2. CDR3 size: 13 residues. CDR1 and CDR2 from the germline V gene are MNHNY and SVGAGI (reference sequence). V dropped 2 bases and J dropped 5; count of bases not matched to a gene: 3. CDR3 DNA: TGTGCCAGCAGTTACGAGACTAGCAACGAGCAGTACTTC. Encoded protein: CASSYETSNEQYF.

The CDR3 loop is CASSLDRLAFF. CDR3 nucleotides: TGTGCCAGCAGCTTAGACAGGTTAGCTTTCTTT. This sequence joins TRBV7-9 and TRBJ1-1, with a tentative D call TRBD1 (5 bases). The V gene lost 1 base and the J gene lost 10 bases, with 7 bases spanning the gap. The germline V gene has CDR1 SEHNR and CDR2 FQNEAQ (reference sequence). The CDR3 runs 11 residues.

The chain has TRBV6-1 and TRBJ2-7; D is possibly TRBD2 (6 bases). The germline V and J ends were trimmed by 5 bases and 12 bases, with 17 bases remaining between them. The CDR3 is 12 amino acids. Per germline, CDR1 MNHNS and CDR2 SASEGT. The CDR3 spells CASSPLGDWGYF. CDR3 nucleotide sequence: TGTGCCAGCAGTCCTCTTGGGGACTGGGGGTACTTC.

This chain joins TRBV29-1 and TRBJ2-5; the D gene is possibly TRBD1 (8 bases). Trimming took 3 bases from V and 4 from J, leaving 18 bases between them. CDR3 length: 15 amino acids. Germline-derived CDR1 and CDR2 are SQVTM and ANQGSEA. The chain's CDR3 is CSVDSQGGFGETQYF. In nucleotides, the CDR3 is TGCAGCGTTGACTCACAGGGGGGGTTCGGAGAGACCCAGTACTTC.

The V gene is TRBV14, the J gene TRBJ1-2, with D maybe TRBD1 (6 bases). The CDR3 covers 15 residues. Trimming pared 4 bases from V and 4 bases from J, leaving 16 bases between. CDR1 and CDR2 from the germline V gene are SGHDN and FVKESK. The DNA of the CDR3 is TGTGCCAGCAGCCCTCGGTTAGGGGGTTCCTATGGCTACACCTTC. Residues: CASSPRLGGSYGYTF.

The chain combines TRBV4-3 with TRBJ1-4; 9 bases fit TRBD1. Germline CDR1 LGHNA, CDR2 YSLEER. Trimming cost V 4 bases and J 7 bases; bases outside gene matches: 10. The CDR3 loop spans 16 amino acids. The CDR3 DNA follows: TGCGCCAGCAGCCTTACCCCACAGGGGGCTTTTGAAAAACTGTTTTTT. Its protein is CASSLTPQGAFEKLFF.

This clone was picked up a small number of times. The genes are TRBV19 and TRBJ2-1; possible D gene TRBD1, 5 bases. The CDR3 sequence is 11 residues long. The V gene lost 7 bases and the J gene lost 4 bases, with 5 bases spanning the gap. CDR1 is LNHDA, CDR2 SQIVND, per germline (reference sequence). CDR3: CASTGYNEQFF. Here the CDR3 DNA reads TGTGCCAGTACAGGGTACAATGAGCAGTTCTTC.

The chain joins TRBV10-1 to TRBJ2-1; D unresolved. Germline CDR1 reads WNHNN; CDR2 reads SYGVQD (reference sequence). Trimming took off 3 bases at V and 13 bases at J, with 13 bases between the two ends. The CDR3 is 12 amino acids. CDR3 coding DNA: TGCGCCAGCAGTGACATGGGCAATCGTCAGTTCTTC. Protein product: CASSDMGNRQFF.

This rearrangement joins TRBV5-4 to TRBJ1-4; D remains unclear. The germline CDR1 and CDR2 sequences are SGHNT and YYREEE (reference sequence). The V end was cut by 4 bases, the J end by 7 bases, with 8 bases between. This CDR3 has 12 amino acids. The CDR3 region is CASSVEGEKLFF. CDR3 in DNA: TGTGCCAGCAGCGTGGAGGGTGAAAAACTGTTTTTT.

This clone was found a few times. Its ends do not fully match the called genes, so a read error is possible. The CDR3 bases are TGTGCCAGCTCCCCACCTAGCGGTAGGTATGAGCAGTTCTTC. Translated: CASSPPSGRYEQFF. The rearrangement joins TRBV18 to TRBJ2-1, with TRBD2 matching over 7 bases. The CDR3 loop spans 14 amino acids. In germline, CDR1 is KGHSH, CDR2 LQKENI. Combining the CDR3 with reference TRBV18 and TRBJ2-1 gives the whole variable domain NAGVMQNPRHLVRRRGQEARLRCSPMKGHSHVYWYRQLPEEGLKFMVYLQKENIIDESGMPKERFSAEFPKEGPSILRIQQVVRGDSAAYFCASSPPSGRYEQFFGPGTRLTVL.

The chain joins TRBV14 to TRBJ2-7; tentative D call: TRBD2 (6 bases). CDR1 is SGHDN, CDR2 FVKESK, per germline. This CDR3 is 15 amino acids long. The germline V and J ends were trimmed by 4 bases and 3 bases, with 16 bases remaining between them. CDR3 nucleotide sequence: TGTGCCAGCAGCCTTGACAGCGGGTCACGCTACGAGCAGTACTTC. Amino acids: CASSLDSGSRYEQYF.

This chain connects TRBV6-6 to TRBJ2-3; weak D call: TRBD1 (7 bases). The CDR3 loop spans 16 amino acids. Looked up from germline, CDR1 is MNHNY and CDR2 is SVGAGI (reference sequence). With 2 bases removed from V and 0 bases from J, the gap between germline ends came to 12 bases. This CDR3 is CASSYGRGESTDTQYF. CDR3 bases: TGTGCCAGCAGTTACGGCAGGGGGGAAAGCACAGATACGCAGTATTTT.

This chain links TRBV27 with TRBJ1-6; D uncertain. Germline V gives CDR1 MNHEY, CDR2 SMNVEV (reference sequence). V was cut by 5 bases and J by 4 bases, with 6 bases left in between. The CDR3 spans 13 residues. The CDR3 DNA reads TGTGCCAGCAGTACAGATTATAATTCACCCCTCCACTTT. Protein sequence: CASSTDYNSPLHF.

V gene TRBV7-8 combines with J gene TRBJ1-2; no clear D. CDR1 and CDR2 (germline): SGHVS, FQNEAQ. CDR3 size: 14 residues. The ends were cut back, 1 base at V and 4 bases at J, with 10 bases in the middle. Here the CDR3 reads CASSLEAGSYGYTF. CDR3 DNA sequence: TGTGCCAGCAGCTTAGAGGCGGGCTCCTATGGCTACACCTTC.